Each of the 15 T cell receptor beta chains below was sequenced from the same sample in a study of T-cell memory formation after mild COVID-19. TCRdb processed the 5' RACE reads anew with MiXCR; each CDR3 protein has one entry. The sample has 250,000 to 350,000 distinct CDR3 sequences; around an eighth are singletons. Material for sequencing was PBMCs or a T cell subset sorted from them (not recorded which). These TCRs come from a man aged 18 to 30 who had mild COVID-19 (a few samples of this study predate the infection). Cell type and time point are not known.

This clonotype was counted a few times. The chain carries TRBV20-1 and TRBJ2-7; 9 bases agree with TRBD1. Trimming cost V 0 bases and J 6 bases; bases outside gene matches: 6. CDR3 length: 14 amino acids. Germline V CDR1 and CDR2: DFQATT, SNEGSKA (reference sequence). The CDR3 nucleotides read TGCAGTGCTAGAGACCACAGGGGGCCCGGCGAGCAGTACTTC. Translated: CSARDHRGPGEQYF.

This clonotype was observed a few times. CDR3 residues: CASSPTSGGAGFKEQFF. The CDR3 DNA is TGTGCCAGCAGCCCGACTAGCGGGGGGGCCGGTTTCAAGGAGCAGTTCTTC. V gene TRBV7-9 combines with J gene TRBJ2-1, with TRBD2 matching 14 bases. CDR3 length: 17 amino acids. Trimming at V came to 5 bases and at J to 10 bases, leaving 13 bases not matched to a gene. Germline V gene sequence: CDR1 SEHNR, CDR2 FQNEAQ (reference sequence).

This clonotype was found many times. The V call is TRBV5-1, the J call TRBJ2-2; D not certain. V was trimmed by 4 bases and J by 6 bases, leaving 4 bases between them. This CDR3 is built from 11 residues. Germline lookup yields CDR1 SGHRS and CDR2 YFSETQ. The CDR3: CASSGAGELFF. The CDR3 region has the DNA TGCGCCAGCAGCGGAGCCGGGGAGCTGTTTTTT.

The chain uses TRBV4-1 and TRBJ1-2, with 8 bases fitting TRBD1. In germline, CDR1 is MGHRA, CDR2 YSYEKL. There are 14 residues in the CDR3. With V trimmed by 3 bases and J by 5 bases, 5 bases remained unmatched. The CDR3 DNA follows: TGCGCCAGCAGCCAGGGGACAGGAACTTATGGCTACACCTTC. This sequence encodes CASSQGTGTYGYTF.

CDR3 coding DNA: TGTGCCAGCAGCTTAGGTCCGGGACAGGGTCGTTATAGTGAAAAACTGTTTTTT. This translates into CASSLGPGQGRYSEKLFF. V usage is TRBV7-2 and J usage is TRBJ1-4; 9 positions match TRBD1. Germline V gene sequence: CDR1 SGHTA, CDR2 FQGNSA. V shed 1 base and J 7 bases; nucleotides not matched to a gene: 13. The length of the CDR3 is 18 residues. The variable domain in full, with the rest retrieved from reference TRBV7-2 and TRBJ1-4, is GAGVSQSPSNKVTEKGKDVELRCDPISGHTALYWYRQSLGQGLEFLIYFQGNSAPDKSGLPSDRFSAERTGGSVSTLTIQRTQQEDSAVYLCASSLGPGQGRYSEKLFFGSGTQLSVL.

This clonotype was counted a few times. The chain is built from TRBV30 and TRBJ1-2; D remains unclear. This CDR3 has 13 amino acids. Germline lookup yields CDR1 GTSNPN and CDR2 SVGIG (reference sequence). The V gene lost 2 bases and the J gene lost 0 bases, with 7 bases spanning the gap. The DNA of the CDR3 is TGTGCCTGGAGTTCTGAGTCTAACTATGGCTACACCTTC. Its translation: CAWSSESNYGYTF.

The chain couples TRBV10-3 to TRBJ1-1; perhaps TRBD1 as D (5 bases). Germline V gene data show CDR1 as ENHRY and CDR2 as SYGVKD. V was pared by 0 bases and J by 2 bases, with 10 bases between. The CDR3 has 15 residues. The DNA for the CDR3 is TGTGCCATCAGTGAGTCGCCCCAGGGAAACACTGAAGCTTTCTTT. Its protein product is CAISESPQGNTEAFF.

This clonotype was detected a few times. The chain recombines TRBV5-4 with TRBJ2-3; 14 nucleotides line up with TRBD2. Losses at the gene ends were 2 bases for V and 5 bases for J; bases not matched to a gene: 7. CDR1 SGHNT and CDR2 YYREEE come from the germline V gene (reference sequence). The CDR3 totals 17 residues. CDR3 nucleotides: TGTGCCAGCAGCTTAGGTGGACTAGCGGGGGGAAAAGATACGCAGTATTTT. Translated: CASSLGGLAGGKDTQYF. Combining the CDR3 with reference TRBV5-4 and TRBJ2-3 gives the whole variable domain ETGVTQSPTHLIKTRGQQVTLRCSSQSGHNTVSWYQQALGQGPQFIFQYYREEENGRGNFPPRFSGLQFPNYSSELNVNALELDDSALYLCASSLGGLAGGKDTQYFGPGTRLTVL.

This clonotype showed up just a few times. J is TRBJ1-2 and V is TRBV6-2 or TRBV6-3; TRBD1 matches at 7 bases. The germline V gene has CDR1 MNHEY and CDR2 SVGEGT. CDR3 length: 14 residues. J was trimmed by 8 bases and V by 4 bases; bases with no gene match: 10. The CDR3 spells CASSSIRQGRGYTF. Written as DNA, the CDR3 is TGTGCCAGCAGTTCAATACGACAGGGTCGGGGCTACACCTTC.

This clonotype turned up a few times. V usage is TRBV6-5 and J usage is TRBJ2-3; D gene unclear. The length of the CDR3 is 14 residues. The germline V gene has CDR1 MNHEY and CDR2 SVGAGI. Trimming removed 6 bases from V and 6 bases from J, with 16 bases in between. CDR3 in DNA: TGTGCCAGCAGATTCCGGGCCGGCGTGGATACGCAGTATTTT. Protein sequence: CASRFRAGVDTQYF.

This clonotype was recorded many times. At one end the junction does not follow the germline gene, possibly because of a read error. V gene TRBV5-1 combines with J gene TRBJ1-1; D might be TRBD1 (5 bases). In germline, CDR1 is SGHRS, CDR2 YFSETQ. This CDR3 contains 14 residues. The CDR3 loop is CASTLSAGGTEAFF. CDR3 bases: TGCGCCAGCACCTTGTCGGCCGGGGGCACTGAAGCTTTCTTT.

The chain joins TRBV20-1 to TRBJ2-2; D is undetermined. Trimming took 6 bases from V and 5 from J, leaving 13 bases between them. Germline values: CDR1 DFQATT, CDR2 SNEGSKA (reference sequence). The CDR3 has 13 amino acids. CDR3 protein: CSALKTETGELFF. The CDR3 nucleotides read TGCAGTGCCCTTAAGACGGAGACCGGGGAGCTGTTTTTT.

This chain joins TRBV5-1 and TRBJ2-5, with 12 nucleotides matching TRBD2. Germline-derived CDR1 and CDR2 are SGHRS and YFSETQ. V shed 0 bases, J shed 8 bases, and the junction held 11 bases outside the gene matches. This CDR3 spans 17 amino acids. CDR3 amino acids: CASSLATSGSPLSTQYF. The CDR3 bases are TGCGCCAGCAGCTTGGCGACTAGCGGGAGTCCCTTGAGTACCCAGTACTTC.

This clonotype was counted a few times. The chain recombines TRBV20-1 with TRBJ2-5, with TRBD2 identical over 10 bases. Germline V lookup: CDR1 DFQATT, CDR2 SNEGSKA (reference sequence). The CDR3 contains 14 residues. This CDR3 is CVLKLAGIQETQYF. The CDR3 DNA reads TGCGTTCTAAAACTAGCGGGGATCCAAGAGACCCAGTACTTC.

The CDR3 here is CASSLSGGYYNEQFF. CDR3 sequence (DNA): TGTGCCAGCAGTCTTAGCGGGGGGTACTACAATGAGCAGTTCTTC. J is TRBJ2-1 and V is TRBV12-3 or TRBV12-4; 10 nucleotides match TRBD2. With 5 bases clipped from V and 3 bases from J, the junction kept 4 bases outside the gene matches. The CDR3 has 15 amino acids.